Listed here are 24 T cell receptor beta chains from one sample, sequenced in a study of T cell responses to AZD1222 COVID-19 vaccine. Produced via immunoSEQ multiplex PCR; TCRdb's table is partial and in-frame only. The sample holds 150,000 to 200,000 clones; approximately 93% are singletons and the top ten take more than 0.9%. The sequenced sample was peripheral blood, obtained 28 days after the second AZD1222 dose. The source is an adult who received the AZD1222 COVID-19 vaccine.

This clone was detected only once. The chain employs TRBV4-3 and TRBJ2-7, with TRBD2 matching 8 bases. The CDR3 runs to 15 residues. Germline loops: CDR1 LGHNA, CDR2 YSLEER. Trimming took 4 bases from V and 6 from J; bases not matched to a gene: 11. Written as DNA, the CDR3 is TGCGCCAGCAGCCTCTCTGGGGCGGGGGGATCCGAGCAGTACTTC. This gives the protein CASSLSGAGGSEQYF.

The chain links TRBV4-1 to TRBJ2-3; D possibly corresponds to TRBD2 (6 bases). The CDR3 has 16 residues. Trimming stripped 0 bases from V and 2 bases from J, with 12 bases between. From germline, CDR1 is MGHRA and CDR2 YSYEKL. CDR3 nucleotide sequence: TGCGCCAGCAGCCAAGAACTGGCGGGGTTCACAGATACGCAGTATTTT. Its protein product is CASSQELAGFTDTQYF.

The chain recombines TRBV7-9 with TRBJ1-2; a weak D match, TRBD1 (5 bases). Trimming cost V 2 bases and J 8 bases, with 15 bases left between them. The CDR3 is 14 amino acids. Germline V gene sequence: CDR1 SEHNR, CDR2 FQNEAQ (reference sequence). The CDR3, as DNA: TGTGCCAGCAGCTTAAAAGGCGGGGGTAACGGCTACACCTTC. Its protein product is CASSLKGGGNGYTF.

The rearrangement joins TRBV7-8 to TRBJ2-7; 7 nucleotides agree with TRBD1. This CDR3 is 15 amino acids long. Germline CDR1 is SGHVS and CDR2 is FQNEAQ. V was pared by 5 bases and J by 0 bases, with 7 bases of the junction left unmatched. The CDR3 spells CASSRNRDSSYEQYF. DNA of the CDR3: TGTGCCAGCAGCCGAAACCGGGACAGCTCCTACGAGCAGTACTTC.

The chain employs TRBV7-9 and TRBJ2-2, with TRBD2 identical over 11 bases. Germline V gene sequence: CDR1 SEHNR, CDR2 FQNEAQ (reference sequence). V was pared by 2 bases and J by 7 bases, with 3 bases of the junction left unmatched. The CDR3 totals 15 residues. The CDR3 sequence is CASSLTSGSHGELFF. The CDR3, as DNA: TGTGCCAGCAGCTTAACTAGCGGGAGCCACGGGGAGCTGTTTTTT.

The genes are TRBV28 and TRBJ1-3, with D possibly matching TRBD1 (5 bases). CDR1 is MDHEN and CDR2 is SYDVKM in the germline V gene. The CDR3 is 16 amino acids. V was pared by 5 bases and J by 0 bases, with 14 bases between. CDR3 nucleotide sequence: TGTGCCAGCAGTGGGACCCGGAGACCCTCTGGAAACACCATATATTTT. It encodes CASSGTRRPSGNTIYF. Using reference TRBV28 and TRBJ1-3 for the parts outside the CDR3, the full variable domain is DVKVTQSSRYLVKRTGEKVFLECVQDMDHENMFWYRQDPGLGLRLIYFSYDVKMKEKGDIPEGYSVSREKKERFSLILESASTNQTSMYLCASSGTRRPSGNTIYFGEGSWLTVV.

The CDR3 is CASSLAGPRANVLTF. CDR3 nucleotide sequence: TGTGCCAGCAGCTTGGCCGGGCCTAGGGCCAACGTCCTGACTTTC. This sequence joins TRBV5-8 and TRBJ2-6; D remains ambiguous. Looked up from germline, CDR1 is SGHTS and CDR2 is YDEGEE. The CDR3 sequence is 15 residues long. The V end was cut by 0 bases, the J end by 5 bases, with 9 bases between.

A single count supports this clone. The V call is TRBV5-4, the J call TRBJ2-7, with unresolved D. Germline V gene data show CDR1 as SGHNT and CDR2 as YYREEE (reference sequence). V lost 4 bases, J lost 4 bases, and 12 bases lay in between. This CDR3 is 13 amino acids long. Here the CDR3 reads CASSHPATYEQYF. Here the CDR3 DNA reads TGTGCCAGCAGCCACCCAGCCACATACGAGCAGTACTTC.

This chain uses TRBV5-5 with TRBJ2-7; 10 positions match TRBD1. Germline V lookup: CDR1 SGHKS, CDR2 YYEKEE (reference sequence). The CDR3 extends over 16 amino acids. With 1 base clipped from V and 5 bases from J, the junction kept 9 bases outside the gene matches. The CDR3 spells CASSLYETGGFDEQYF. The DNA for the CDR3 is TGTGCCAGCAGCTTGTATGAGACAGGGGGCTTCGACGAGCAGTACTTC.

The V gene is TRBV6-5, the J gene TRBJ1-5; 7 positions agree with TRBD1. CDR1 MNHEY and CDR2 SVGAGI come from the germline V gene. After removal of 4 bases from V and 5 bases from J, the junction contained 5 bases not matched to a gene. The CDR3 loop spans 14 amino acids. CDR3 coding DNA: TGTGCCAGCAGTTCCCGACAGGGACATCAGCCCCAGCATTTT. It is translated as CASSSRQGHQPQHF.

V and J are TRBV2 and TRBJ1-4; 8 bases fit TRBD1. Germline trimming cut 7 bases from V and 8 bases from J; bases unmatched to any gene: 9. Germline CDR1 SNHLY, CDR2 FYNNEI. The CDR3 contains 14 residues. The CDR3 spells CASTPGGLGEKLFF. The CDR3 region has the DNA TGTGCCAGCACTCCAGGGGGCCTGGGCGAAAAACTGTTTTTT.

The CDR3 here is CASSLSGQNYGYTF. As DNA, the CDR3 is TGTGCCAGCAGTTTATCCGGACAGAACTATGGCTACACCTTC. The gene calls are TRBV27 and TRBJ1-2, with D tentatively TRBD1 (6 bases). Trimming left V 0 bases short and J 2 bases short, with 7 bases between. From germline, CDR1 is MNHEY and CDR2 SMNVEV (reference sequence). This CDR3 has 14 residues.

The chain has TRBV6-5 and TRBJ2-5; D not resolved. V was trimmed by 6 bases and J by 4 bases, leaving 6 bases between them. Germline V gene sequence: CDR1 MNHEY, CDR2 SVGAGI. The CDR3 spans 11 residues. Written as DNA, the CDR3 is TGTGCCAGCAGGGATCCAGAGACCCAGTACTTC. Amino acids: CASRDPETQYF.

The J gene is TRBJ1-6, the V gene TRBV4-2; TRBD1 aligns across 10 bases. The CDR3 consists of 16 residues. The V gene end was trimmed by 1 base and the J gene end by 10 bases; junction bases not matched to a gene: 7. Germline V gene data show CDR1 as LGHNA and CDR2 as YNFKEQ. Written as DNA, the CDR3 is TGTGCCAGCAGCCAAGGGACAGGGGGATTCAGGTCACCCCTCCACTTT. Translation gives CASSQGTGGFRSPLHF.

This chain connects TRBV9 to TRBJ2-7; 8 bases agree with TRBD1. CDR3 size: 16 residues. V shed 2 bases, J shed 3 bases, and the junction held 10 bases outside the gene matches. Germline values: CDR1 SGDLS, CDR2 YYNGEE. The chain's CDR3 is CASSVGADREFYEQYF. The CDR3 coding sequence is TGTGCCAGCAGCGTGGGAGCGGACAGGGAATTCTACGAGCAGTACTTC.

CDR3 in amino acids: CATTDGGVTYEQYF. CDR3 bases: TGTGCCACCACGGACGGGGGGGTAACCTACGAGCAGTACTTC. The J gene is TRBJ2-7, the V gene TRBV15; 8 bases agree with TRBD2. The germline V gene encodes CDR1 LNHNV and CDR2 YYDKDF (reference sequence). V lost 7 bases to trimming and J lost 2 bases; unmatched junction nucleotides: 7. This CDR3 has 14 residues.

The V gene is TRBV7-2, the J gene TRBJ1-2; D not resolved. From germline, CDR1 is SGHTA and CDR2 FQGNSA. The CDR3 is 15 residues long. Trimming stripped 4 bases from V and 7 bases from J, with 19 bases between. This chain's CDR3 is CASSSRRGVVGGYTF. The CDR3 DNA is TGTGCCAGCAGCTCCAGACGGGGTGTGGTGGGTGGCTACACCTTC. The complete variable domain, with remaining parts taken from reference TRBV7-2 and TRBJ1-2, reads GAGVSQSPSNKVTEKGKDVELRCDPISGHTALYWYRQSLGQGLEFLIYFQGNSAPDKSGLPSDRFSAERTGGSVSTLTIQRTQQEDSAVYLCASSSRRGVVGGYTFGSGTRLTVV.

The rearrangement joins TRBV7-9 to TRBJ1-1; D not certain. Germline V CDR1 and CDR2: SEHNR, FQNEAQ (reference sequence). Trimming cost V 5 bases and J 4 bases, with 14 bases left between them. The CDR3 is 14 amino acids. The chain's CDR3 is CASSATGMGTEAFF. For the CDR3, the DNA is TGTGCCAGCAGCGCAACGGGGATGGGCACTGAAGCTTTCTTT.

The rearrangement links TRBV2 to TRBJ1-1; D is ambiguous. Per the germline V gene, CDR1 is SNHLY and CDR2 is FYNNEI. The ends were cut back, 7 bases at V and 4 bases at J, with 16 bases in the middle. This CDR3 comprises 14 residues. CDR3 sequence: CASTWAGLATEAFF. The DNA for the CDR3 is TGTGCCAGCACCTGGGCGGGGTTGGCCACTGAAGCTTTCTTT.

V is TRBV6-5 and J is TRBJ1-2; the D is unclear. The V gene's germline CDR1 is MNHEY and CDR2 SVGAGI. This CDR3 region has 12 residues. V lost 7 bases and J 10 bases, leaving 16 bases between the germline ends. The CDR3 here is CASNSWDGDYTF. CDR3 sequence (DNA): TGTGCCAGCAACTCCTGGGATGGGGACTACACCTTC.

This clone was detected once. J is TRBJ1-2 and V is TRBV12-3 or TRBV12-4; no clear D gene. The germline V and J ends were trimmed by 2 bases and 4 bases, with 8 bases remaining between them. This CDR3 has 13 residues. CDR3 amino acids: CASSLSGVYGYTF. The CDR3, as DNA: TGTGCCAGCAGTTTATCCGGGGTCTATGGCTACACCTTC.

This clone has a single count. The J gene is TRBJ2-5, the V gene TRBV4-1; TRBD2 matches 7 bases. The CDR3 length is 16 residues. Trimming removed 0 bases from V and 5 bases from J; junction bases left unmatched: 9. Germline V gene sequence: CDR1 MGHRA, CDR2 YSYEKL. CDR3: CASSQDSERGPETQYF. Here the CDR3 DNA reads TGCGCCAGCAGCCAAGATTCCGAGCGGGGCCCGGAGACCCAGTACTTC.

The chain uses TRBV5-6 and TRBJ1-2, with 12 bases identical to TRBD1. The CDR3 length is 16 residues. The V segment lost 7 bases and the J segment 5 bases; nucleotides outside the gene matches: 12. The germline CDR1 and CDR2 sequences are SGHDT and YYEEEE. CDR3 coding DNA: TGTGCCAGCGCCCGGGACAGGGGGCGGCGGGCGTATGGCTACACCTTC. Its translation is CASARDRGRRAYGYTF.

The gene calls are TRBV7-6 and TRBJ1-6; maybe TRBD1 (6 bases). Germline lookup yields CDR1 SGHVS and CDR2 FNYEAQ. V lost 5 bases to trimming and J lost 0 bases, with 8 bases between them. This CDR3 comprises 15 residues. CDR3 sequence (DNA): TGTGCCAGCAGCCTGACAGGCTCCTATAATTCACCCCTCCACTTT. The encoded protein is CASSLTGSYNSPLHF.